A selection of T cell receptor beta chains follows, all from one sample in a study of cytomegalovirus exposure and HLA in healthy donors. Clones were read by immunoSEQ multiplex PCR, and TCRdb kept only the in-frame ones, dropping some. Of about 130,000 clones in the sample, less than 85% were seen once. The sample was PBMCs. The receptor set was obtained from a young man in good health and CMV-seropositive. Each CDR3 is given with its conserved first and last residue. D genes are given only for firm matches. Not every row has a clone size; where given, it reads once, few, many or a size class.

TRBJ2-7 | - | - | TRBV6-5 | TGTGCCAGCAGTTACTCTAATTCGGGACAACCCTACGAGCAGTACTTC | CASSYSNSGQPYEQYF
TRBJ2-7 | - | once | TRBV5-4 | TGTGCCAGCAGCTTGGCGGGTCAAATCTACGAGCAGTACTTC | CASSLAGQIYEQYF
TRBJ1-4 | TRBD1 | - | TRBV27 | TGTGCCAGCAGTTCCCGGGTACAGGGGGGTGAAAAACTGTTTTTT | CASSSRVQGGEKLFF
TRBJ2-1 | TRBD2 | - | TRBV4-2 | TGTGCCAGCAGCCAAGAGGGAGCGGGGGTATCTGAGCAGTTCTTC | CASSQEGAGVSEQFF
TRBJ2-1 | TRBD1 | - | TRBV5-4 | TGTGCCAGCAGCTTGGCGGGACAGCAACTTTACAATGAGCAGTTCTTC | CASSLAGQQLYNEQFF
TRBJ1-2 | - | - | TRBV6-5 | TGTGCCAGCAGTTTGGGGACAATTTATGGCTACACCTTC | CASSLGTIYGYTF
TRBJ1-1 | - | - | TRBV7-6 | TGTGCCAGCAGCTTAGTGGACAGTTTAGCTTTCTTT | CASSLVDSLAFF
TRBJ2-3 | - | - | TRBV7-6 | TGTGCCAGCAGCTCGGCTAGCGCTAAAGATACGCAGTATTTT | CASSSASAKDTQYF
TRBJ2-2 | TRBD2 | - | TRBV27 | TGTGCCAGCAGTTTATTCCTAGCGGTGGGGGAGCTGTTTTTT | CASSLFLAVGELFF
TRBJ1-5 | TRBD1 | once | TRBV2 | TGTGCCAGCAGTGATCAGGGGGCTAGCAATCAGCCCCAGCATTTT | CASSDQGASNQPQHF
TRBJ1-5 | TRBD1 | - | TRBV28 | TGTGCCAGCAGTGCAGGGGGCCAGCCCCAGCATTTT | CASSAGGQPQHF
TRBJ2-3 | TRBD2 | once | TRBV4-1 | TGCGCCAGCAGCCGGGGGACGGGCGGGGGGCCAGATACGCAGTATTTT | CASSRGTGGGPDTQYF
TRBJ2-5 | TRBD2 | few | TRBV5-1 | TGTGCCAGCAGCTTGACAATAGCGGGGGATAGAGAGACCCAGTACTTC | CASSLTIAGDRETQYF
TRBJ2-7 | - | - | TRBV6-1 | TGTGCCAGCAGTACGGGGACTCTCCGAGGTAGCGAGCAGTACTTC | CASSTGTLRGSEQYF
TRBJ1-1 | - | few | TRBV19 | TGTGCCAGTACCGGACTTAACACTGAAGCTTTCTTT | CASTGLNTEAFF
TRBJ2-5 | TRBD2 | - | TRBV10-3 | TGTGCCATCAGGACTAGCGGTGAAGAGACCCAGTACTTC | CAIRTSGEETQYF
TRBJ2-7 | TRBD1 | - | TRBV27 | TGTGCCAGCAGTTTATCCGAGACAGGGGGCTCCTACGAGCAGTACTTC | CASSLSETGGSYEQYF
TRBJ1-5 | - | - | TRBV4-1 | TGCGCCAGCAGCCAAGTGAGGACAGAGGGGCAGCCCCAGCATTTT | CASSQVRTEGQPQHF
TRBJ2-1 | - | - | TRBV30 | TGTGCCTGGAGTGACCGGCAGGGCCCGTTCTTC | CAWSDRQGPFF
TRBJ1-2 | - | - | TRBV28 | TGTGCCAGCAGTATTTTTGCGGGGAATGGCTACACCTTC | CASSIFAGNGYTF